Below are 24 T cell receptor beta chains sequenced from a single sample in a study of shared clonotypes between healthy human individuals. Libraries were prepared by immunoSEQ multiplex PCR; TCRdb keeps only in-frame clonotypes and omits some of them. The table has about 2 million clones, 90% to 95% seen once. Input material: naive CD4+ T cells sorted from blood. Subset specified: CD45RA+ positively selected. These receptors were taken from a man younger than 35 in good health.

This clone was seen only once. CDR3 DNA: TGTGCCAGCAGCCCCGGGGCCCGGGGGTGGTACGAGCAGTACTTC. This sequence encodes CASSPGARGWYEQYF. The gene calls are TRBV11-2 and TRBJ2-7; D perhaps matches TRBD2 (6 bases). Trimming stripped 5 bases from V and 4 bases from J, with 18 bases between. The CDR3 is 15 amino acids. Looked up from germline, CDR1 is SGHAT and CDR2 is FQNNGV.

Notes on this clone: Since a much larger clone is just one base distant, this may be a read error. This sample also contains other DNA sequences that code for the same CDR3. The chain is built from TRBV5-8 and TRBJ1-1; D is unresolved. The germline gives CDR1 SGHTS, CDR2 YDEGEE. The ends were cut back, 2 bases at V and 1 base at J, with 6 bases in the middle. This CDR3 region has 13 residues. Here the CDR3 DNA reads TGTGCCAGCAGCTTACAAGGGAACACTGAAGCTTTCTTT. It encodes CASSLQGNTEAFF.

The chain recombines TRBV4-1 with TRBJ2-1; a weak D match, TRBD1 (5 bases). The CDR3 is 17 amino acids. Germline V CDR1 and CDR2: MGHRA, YSYEKL. V dropped 0 bases and J dropped 5 bases, with 17 bases sitting between them. The CDR3 is CASSQEWTRSRHNEQFF. The CDR3 bases are TGCGCCAGCAGCCAAGAATGGACACGGTCCCGACACAATGAGCAGTTCTTC.

The rearrangement uses TRBV25-1 and TRBJ2-3; perhaps D is TRBD1 or TRBD2 (6 bases each). Trimming stripped 8 bases from V and 3 bases from J, with 18 bases between. This CDR3 has 15 amino acids. The germline CDR1 and CDR2 sequences are MGHDK and SYGVNS. The DNA for the CDR3 is TGTGCCAGCCGGGGTAGGGGGACTGGAACAGATACGCAGTATTTT. Protein: CASRGRGTGTDTQYF.

The chain combines TRBV4-2 with TRBJ2-3; D ambiguous. There are 14 residues in the CDR3. The V end was cut by 0 bases, the J end by 5 bases, with 9 bases between. Germline CDR1 reads LGHNA; CDR2 reads YNFKEQ. The CDR3 loop reads CASSQEEAVDTQYF. CDR3 bases: TGTGCCAGCAGCCAAGAAGAGGCGGTAGATACGCAGTATTTT.

The chain is built from TRBV30 and TRBJ2-7; TRBD2 aligns across 7 bases. This CDR3 region has 15 residues. Germline V gene sequence: CDR1 GTSNPN, CDR2 SVGIG (reference sequence). Unmatched junction bases numbered 12, after V lost 4 bases and J lost 3 bases. CDR3 loop: CAWTPLGGTYYEQYF. The CDR3 DNA follows: TGTGCCTGGACCCCTCTGGGAGGGACTTACTACGAGCAGTACTTC.

The V and J genes are TRBV7-9 and TRBJ2-3; D uncertain. CDR1 and CDR2 (germline): SEHNR, FQNEAQ (reference sequence). V shed 4 bases and J shed 4 bases, with 6 bases lying between them. The CDR3 runs to 12 residues. CDR3 DNA sequence: TGTGCCAGCAGCTATTATGCAGATACGCAGTATTTT. It yields the protein CASSYYADTQYF.

This chain links TRBV9 with TRBJ1-2; D remains ambiguous. This CDR3 is built from 15 residues. V was trimmed by 0 bases and J by 3 bases, leaving 12 bases between them. The germline V gene has CDR1 SGDLS and CDR2 YYNGEE. The CDR3 DNA is TGTGCCAGCAGCGTAGGTCTGGGTCCAGACTATGGCTACACCTTC. It encodes CASSVGLGPDYGYTF.

This rearrangement joins TRBV11-2 to TRBJ2-5; D remains unclear. From germline, CDR1 is SGHAT and CDR2 FQNNGV. V shed 0 bases and J shed 2 bases, with 10 bases lying between them. The CDR3 extends over 15 amino acids. The CDR3 sequence is CASSLDRLSQETQYF. CDR3 bases: TGTGCCAGCAGCTTAGATCGCCTATCACAAGAGACCCAGTACTTC.

This chain uses TRBV6-1 with TRBJ2-7; 7 positions agree with TRBD1. This CDR3 spans 16 amino acids. CDR1 MNHNS and CDR2 SASEGT come from the germline V gene. V was pared by 6 bases and J by 0 bases, with 11 bases of the junction left unmatched. DNA for the CDR3: TGTGCCAGCAGCGAACTTTCCGGGACAGACTCCTACGAGCAGTACTTC. This codes for CASSELSGTDSYEQYF.

V is TRBV2 and J is TRBJ1-6, with D perhaps TRBD1 (5 bases). The V end lost 3 bases, the J end lost 7 bases, and 13 bases lay between the germline ends. This CDR3 has 15 residues. The germline gives CDR1 SNHLY, CDR2 FYNNEI. CDR3 DNA: TGTGCCAGCAGTGAGGGGGGTCAGTACAATTCACCCCTCCACTTT. Protein sequence: CASSEGGQYNSPLHF.

This clone was picked up one time. V gene TRBV5-1 combines with J gene TRBJ2-7, with D perhaps TRBD2 (6 bases). From germline, CDR1 is SGHRS and CDR2 YFSETQ. Trimming removed 2 bases from V and 4 bases from J, with 22 bases in between. This CDR3 is built from 17 residues. CDR3 residues: CASSLSPAGSYGYEQYF. In nucleotides, the CDR3 is TGCGCCAGCAGCTTATCGCCCGCGGGGTCATATGGATACGAGCAGTACTTC.

The V gene is TRBV7-2, the J gene TRBJ2-3, with D perhaps being TRBD1 or TRBD2 (6 bases each). The CDR3 is 15 residues long. V lost 5 bases and J lost 3, with 15 bases in between. The V gene's germline CDR1 is SGHTA and CDR2 FQGNSA. The CDR3 reads CASSPPRGPTDTQYF. CDR3 nucleotides: TGTGCCAGCAGCCCCCCACGGGGGCCTACAGATACGCAGTATTTT.

The chain uses TRBV4-1 and TRBJ2-1; D call uncertain. Germline CDR1 is MGHRA and CDR2 is YSYEKL. CDR3 length equals 15 residues. The V end lost 0 bases, the J end lost 5 bases, and 11 bases lay between the germline ends. The CDR3 nucleotides are TGCGCCAGCAGCCAAGACAGGCGATCGGACAATGAGCAGTTCTTC. This codes for CASSQDRRSDNEQFF.

CDR3 amino acids: CASSSERGGLGNQPQHF. The CDR3 DNA sequence: TGTGCCAGCAGTTCCGAGAGGGGCGGTTTGGGCAATCAGCCCCAGCATTTT. This rearrangement joins TRBV28 to TRBJ1-5; possible D gene TRBD1, 5 bases. Deletions cut 4 bases from V and 2 bases from J, with 18 bases between. Germline V lookup: CDR1 MDHEN, CDR2 SYDVKM. CDR3 length equals 17 residues.

The chain couples TRBV29-1 to TRBJ1-4; tentatively, D is TRBD1 (5 bases). This CDR3 region has 13 residues. Trimming shortened V by 2 bases and J by 6 bases, and 10 bases separated the two germline ends. Germline CDR1 and CDR2: SQVTM and ANQGSEA. The CDR3 here is CSVELGRDEKLFF. The CDR3 DNA reads TGCAGCGTTGAATTGGGGCGGGATGAAAAACTGTTTTTT.

This clone was counted many times. This rearrangement joins TRBV2 to TRBJ2-7; 10 nucleotides align to TRBD1. With 11 bases clipped from V and 4 bases from J, the junction kept 11 bases outside the gene matches. CDR1 and CDR2 (germline): SNHLY, FYNNEI. This CDR3 is 14 amino acids long. CDR3 DNA: TGTGCCGGCACAGACAGGGGGCCCAGGTACGAGCAGTACTTC. It specifies CAGTDRGPRYEQYF.

As to this clone: The same CDR3 is also encoded by other DNA sequences in this sample. The V gene is TRBV7-2, the J gene TRBJ2-1; 9 nucleotides agree with TRBD1. The CDR3 is 15 residues long. V was clipped by 5 bases and J by 2 bases; unmatched bases: 4. Germline V CDR1 and CDR2: SGHTA, FQGNSA. In DNA, the CDR3 is TGTGCCAGCAGCCCTGACAGGGGGACCTACAATGAGCAGTTCTTC. This gives the protein CASSPDRGTYNEQFF.

The rearrangement links TRBV29-1 to TRBJ2-7, with D possibly matching TRBD1 (6 bases). The germline V and J ends were trimmed by 3 bases and 4 bases, with 16 bases remaining between them. The CDR3 has 14 residues. Germline assignment: CDR1 SQVTM and CDR2 ANQGSEA. CDR3 in DNA: TGCAGCGTTGAGACCCCGGGACACCCTTACGAGCAGTACTTC. This gives the protein CSVETPGHPYEQYF.

V usage is TRBV6-5 and J usage is TRBJ2-2; 8 positions match TRBD1. V was clipped by 5 bases and J by 8 bases; unmatched bases: 4. CDR1 MNHEY and CDR2 SVGAGI come from the germline V gene. The CDR3 length is 13 residues. CDR3 in DNA: TGTGCCAGCAGTAGACAGGGGAGGGGGGAGCTGTTTTTT. Translation gives CASSRQGRGELFF.

The genes are TRBV4-2 and TRBJ1-4; D gene ambiguous. The ends were cut back, 0 bases at V and 4 bases at J, with 12 bases in the middle. The germline CDR1 and CDR2 sequences are LGHNA and YNFKEQ. This CDR3 is built from 16 residues. CDR3 in amino acids: CASSQEGGGSNEKLFF. DNA of the CDR3: TGTGCCAGCAGCCAAGAGGGTGGTGGGAGTAATGAAAAACTGTTTTTT.

This clone was detected only once. The V gene is TRBV6-6, the J gene TRBJ2-2; a weak D match, TRBD1 (6 bases). V was shortened by 2 bases and J by 5 bases, with 9 bases between the two germline ends. This CDR3 has 14 residues. Germline-derived CDR1 and CDR2 are MNHNY and SVGAGI (reference sequence). The CDR3 DNA is TGTGCCAGCAGTTACCAGCAGGGGACCGGGGAGCTGTTTTTT. Protein sequence: CASSYQQGTGELFF.

This clone was observed once. This chain joins TRBV2 and TRBJ2-7; D call uncertain. Deletions cut 8 bases from V and 7 bases from J, with 9 bases between. Germline CDR1 SNHLY, CDR2 FYNNEI. The CDR3 is 10 residues long. For the CDR3, the DNA is TGTGCCAGCCGGGTGAAGGAGCAGTACTTC. This sequence encodes CASRVKEQYF.

V usage is TRBV27 and J usage is TRBJ1-2; 7 bases align to TRBD1. V gave up 6 bases and J gave up 8 bases; unmatched junction bases: 9. The CDR3 covers 13 residues. Germline V lookup: CDR1 MNHEY, CDR2 SMNVEV (reference sequence). The CDR3 reads CASSQQGLGGYTF. CDR3 nucleotides: TGTGCCAGCAGCCAACAGGGGCTGGGCGGCTACACCTTC.